Below are 29 T cell receptor beta chains sequenced from a single sample in a study of CD8+CD57+ T cells in acquired aplastic anemia. Using genomic DNA as the template, TCR beta VDJ and CDR3 profiling was carried out. TCRdb analysed the reads with MiXCR anew, one entry per CDR3 protein. The data contain about 71,000 distinct CDR3 sequences, 50% to 55% of them singletons. The sample comprised sorted CD4+, CD8+, or CD8+CD57+ T cells (not recorded which) from PBMCs. The origin of the receptors is a human donor in good health, serving as a control.

This clonotype was picked up many times. The V gene is TRBV9, the J gene TRBJ1-2, with D perhaps matching TRBD1 (5 bases). Germline-derived CDR1 and CDR2 are SGDLS and YYNGEE. This CDR3 contains 17 residues. Trimming stripped 3 bases from V and 5 bases from J, with 23 bases between. The CDR3 spells CASSAGAGTVNRYGYTF. The DNA for the CDR3 is TGTGCCAGCAGCGCCGGAGCCGGGACGGTGAACCGGTATGGCTACACCTTC. Drawing the rest from reference TRBV9 and TRBJ1-2, the complete variable domain is DSGVTQTPKHLITATGQRVTLRCSPRSGDLSVYWYQQSLDQGLQFLIQYYNGEERAKGNILERFSAQQFPDLHSELNLSSLELGDSALYFCASSAGAGTVNRYGYTFGSGTRLTVV.

V gene TRBV2 combines with J gene TRBJ1-1, with D uncertain. The CDR3 sequence is 11 residues long. V was pared by 7 bases and J by 4 bases, with 7 bases between. Germline V gene sequence: CDR1 SNHLY, CDR2 FYNNEI. The CDR3 DNA follows: TGTGCCAGCAAAGGAGGCACTGAAGCTTTCTTT. Translating it yields CASKGGTEAFF. Supplemented by reference TRBV2 and TRBJ1-1, the full variable domain reads EPEVTQTPSHQVTQMGQEVILRCVPISNHLYFYWYRQILGQKVEFLVSFYNNEISEKSEIFDDQFSVERPDGSNFTLKIRSTKLEDSAMYFCASKGGTEAFFGQGTRLTVV.

In its sample, this clonotype was seen many times. V usage is TRBV9 and J usage is TRBJ1-1; TRBD1 is a possible D gene (5 bases). The germline CDR1 and CDR2 sequences are SGDLS and YYNGEE. This CDR3 has 14 residues. V shed 7 bases and J shed 3 bases, with 16 bases lying between them. The CDR3 region is CASRPWGGYTEAFF. The CDR3 DNA sequence: TGTGCCAGCCGACCCTGGGGGGGGTACACTGAAGCTTTCTTT.

The chain joins TRBV12-3 or TRBV12-4 to TRBJ2-1; no definite D call. Trimming left V 0 bases short and J 5 bases short, with 2 bases between. The CDR3 has 12 residues. The CDR3 nucleotides read TGTGCCAGCAGTTTAGCGAACAATGAGCAGTTCTTC. This translates into CASSLANNEQFF.

Note on this clonotype: It is likely a read error, because the conserved phenylalanine at the end of the CDR3 is missing. The chain links TRBV7-6 to TRBJ2-2; unclear D gene. CDR1 is SGHVS and CDR2 is FNYEAQ in the germline V gene. There are 14 residues in the CDR3. Trimming left V 1 base short and J 6 bases short, with 9 bases between. The CDR3 coding sequence is TGTGCCAGCAGCTTAGACCCCTCGGCCGGGGAGCTGTTTTCT. This translates into CASSLDPSAGELFS.

This clonotype is medium-sized. The J gene is TRBJ1-2, the V gene TRBV25-1, with 9 bases fitting TRBD1. CDR1 and CDR2 (germline): MGHDK, SYGVNS. This CDR3 is 17 amino acids long. Trimming took 0 bases from V and 4 from J; bases not matched to a gene: 9. CDR3: CASSEYNSGTGFYGYTF. In nucleotides, the CDR3 is TGTGCCAGCAGTGAATACAATTCCGGGACAGGGTTCTATGGCTACACCTTC.

The chain has TRBV12-3 or TRBV12-4 and TRBJ1-2; 9 bases line up with TRBD1. The ends lost 2 bases at V and 5 bases at J; junction bases unmatched: 6. This CDR3 region has 15 residues. The chain's CDR3 is CASSLSGTGFYGYTF. The CDR3 DNA follows: TGTGCCAGCAGTTTAAGCGGGACAGGGTTTTATGGCTACACCTTC.

This clonotype was recorded once. J is TRBJ2-3 and V is TRBV9; D gene unclear. Trimming removed 0 bases from V and 0 bases from J, with 5 bases in between. The CDR3 is 14 residues long. CDR1 and CDR2 (germline): SGDLS, YYNGEE. The CDR3 loop reads CASSVDTSTDTQYF. CDR3 bases: TGTGCCAGCAGCGTAGATACTAGCACAGATACGCAGTATTTT.

Only a few counts were recorded for this clonotype. The chain joins TRBV2 to TRBJ1-2, with TRBD1 matching over 8 bases. Germline CDR1 reads SNHLY; CDR2 reads FYNNEI. This CDR3 comprises 14 residues. V dropped 6 bases and J dropped 6; count of bases not matched to a gene: 9. The CDR3 region is CASRSLDRANGYTF. The DNA for the CDR3 is TGTGCCAGCAGATCCCTGGACAGGGCTAATGGCTACACCTTC. Full variable domain (outside the CDR3, taken from reference TRBV2 and TRBJ1-2): EPEVTQTPSHQVTQMGQEVILRCVPISNHLYFYWYRQILGQKVEFLVSFYNNEISEKSEIFDDQFSVERPDGSNFTLKIRSTKLEDSAMYFCASRSLDRANGYTFGSGTRLTVV.

J is TRBJ1-2 and V is TRBV2, with D uncertain. Deletions cut 1 base from V and 7 bases from J, with 10 bases between. CDR1 and CDR2 from the germline V gene are SNHLY and FYNNEI. The CDR3 totals 13 residues. The CDR3, as DNA: TGTGCCAGCAGTGAAGTCGGGGAGGCTGGCTACACCTTC. As protein: CASSEVGEAGYTF. The complete variable domain, with remaining parts taken from reference TRBV2 and TRBJ1-2, reads EPEVTQTPSHQVTQMGQEVILRCVPISNHLYFYWYRQILGQKVEFLVSFYNNEISEKSEIFDDQFSVERPDGSNFTLKIRSTKLEDSAMYFCASSEVGEAGYTFGSGTRLTVV.

V usage is TRBV7-8 and J usage is TRBJ2-7; the D gene is possibly TRBD2 (6 bases). V dropped 5 bases and J dropped 6 bases, with 23 bases sitting between them. The V gene's germline CDR1 is SGHVS and CDR2 FQNEAQ. The CDR3 contains 16 residues. The CDR3 nucleotides are TGTGCCAGCAGCCTTACTCCCGGGAGTCCCTCTCGCGAGCAGTACTTC. It codes for CASSLTPGSPSREQYF.

The chain carries TRBV15 and TRBJ2-7, with 9 bases identical to TRBD2. The CDR3 contains 15 residues. The V gene end was trimmed by 8 bases and the J gene end by 2 bases; junction bases not matched to a gene: 10. The germline V gene encodes CDR1 LNHNV and CDR2 YYDKDF (reference sequence). In DNA form, the CDR3 reads TGTGCCACCCAAAGGGCTAGCGGGACAACCTACGAGCAGTACTTC. This gives the protein CATQRASGTTYEQYF.

The chain employs TRBV19 and TRBJ2-5; 13 nucleotides match TRBD2. Germline values: CDR1 LNHDA, CDR2 SQIVND (reference sequence). There are 17 residues in the CDR3. Trimming removed 0 bases from V and 4 bases from J; junction bases left unmatched: 5. The CDR3 DNA reads as TGTGCCAGTAGTATAGACCCGACTAGCGGGGGGCGAGAGACCCAGTACTTC. It is translated as CASSIDPTSGGRETQYF.

This clonotype was recorded many times. The gene calls are TRBV6-5 and TRBJ2-2; D call uncertain. There are 14 residues in the CDR3. Germline V gene sequence: CDR1 MNHEY, CDR2 SVGAGI. V was cut by 2 bases and J by 6 bases, with 10 bases left in between. The CDR3 DNA follows: TGTGCCAGCAGTTACGTGGTGAGCCCCGGGGAGCTGTTTTTT. Protein: CASSYVVSPGELFF.

The chain links TRBV10-1 to TRBJ1-2; 7 nucleotides match TRBD1. The CDR3 runs 14 residues. Trimming took 4 bases from V and 5 from J; bases not matched to a gene: 7. Looked up from germline, CDR1 is WNHNN and CDR2 is SYGVQD (reference sequence). The CDR3 region is CASSAGDSLYGYTF. The DNA of the CDR3 is TGCGCCAGCAGTGCGGGGGACAGTTTATATGGCTACACCTTC.

The chain carries TRBV7-3 and TRBJ2-7, with TRBD1 matching 7 bases. Trimming took 9 bases from V and 5 from J; bases not matched to a gene: 13. The germline CDR1 and CDR2 sequences are SGHTA and FQGTGA. The CDR3 has 14 residues. CDR3 residues: CASRTRDRGHEQYV. CDR3 nucleotides: TGTGCCAGTAGAACTAGGGACAGAGGACACGAGCAGTACGTC.

This clonotype was seen only a few times. Possible read error: a much larger clone is one base away. No conserved phenylalanine or tryptophan ends this CDR3, so it is likely a read error. V gene TRBV4-1 combines with J gene TRBJ1-4, with D perhaps matching TRBD1 (5 bases). CDR1 is MGHRA and CDR2 is YSYEKL in the germline V gene. V lost 1 base and J 6 bases, leaving 9 bases between the germline ends. CDR3 size: 14 residues. The CDR3 is CASSQGQLDEKLFL. The CDR3 DNA follows: TGCGCCAGCAGCCAAGGACAGCTTGATGAAAAACTGTTTCTT.

As to this clonotype: The conserved phenylalanine or tryptophan is not found at the CDR3 terminus, so this likely reflects a read error. The chain couples TRBV10-3 to TRBJ2-7, with 7 positions matching TRBD1. Germline V gene data show CDR1 as ENHRY and CDR2 as SYGVKD. V was clipped by 6 bases and J by 1 base; unmatched bases: 9. CDR3 length: 15 amino acids. CDR3 DNA: TGTGCCATCAGGGGGACAGTAAGTAGTTCCTACGAGCAGTACCTC. Protein sequence: CAIRGTVSSSYEQYL.

There are many counts of this clonotype. The chain links TRBV12-3 or TRBV12-4 to TRBJ1-1; a weak D match, TRBD1 (5 bases). The length of the CDR3 is 12 residues. V lost 7 bases, J lost 4 bases, and 10 bases lay in between. The CDR3 nucleotides are TGTGCCAGCACCGTCGGGGGCACTGAAGCTTTCTTT. This codes for CASTVGGTEAFF.

This clonotype occurred many times. The chain recombines TRBV4-1 with TRBJ2-3; 7 bases are a match to TRBD1. V was pared by 2 bases and J by 2 bases, with 10 bases of the junction left unmatched. The CDR3 has 17 residues. The germline V gene encodes CDR1 MGHRA and CDR2 YSYEKL. The CDR3 sequence is CASSQPTGATPTDTQYF. Written as DNA, the CDR3 is TGCGCCAGCAGCCAACCAACAGGGGCGACTCCCACAGATACGCAGTATTTT.

The chain has TRBV7-9 and TRBJ1-6, with unresolved D. V lost 2 bases, J lost 10 bases, and 12 bases lay in between. The germline V gene has CDR1 SEHNR and CDR2 FQNEAQ (reference sequence). This CDR3 region has 14 residues. CDR3 bases: TGTGCCAGCAGCTTAAGTCCCCAAGGGTCACCCCTCCACTTT. The encoded protein is CASSLSPQGSPLHF.

V usage is TRBV10-3 and J usage is TRBJ1-1, with a tentative D call TRBD1 (6 bases). The germline V and J ends were trimmed by 6 bases and 2 bases, with 7 bases remaining between them. The germline V gene encodes CDR1 ENHRY and CDR2 SYGVKD. The CDR3 spans 12 residues. The CDR3 DNA is TGTGCCATCAGGGACAGTAACACTGAAGCTTTCTTT. This gives the protein CAIRDSNTEAFF.

The V call is TRBV7-6, the J call TRBJ2-5; D may be TRBD1 (6 bases). Germline V gives CDR1 SGHVS, CDR2 FNYEAQ. Trimming took off 4 bases at V and 3 bases at J, with 9 bases between the two ends. This CDR3 has 13 amino acids. The CDR3 bases are TGTGCCAGCAGCTGGGGGCCTAAAGAGACCCAGTACTTC. It encodes CASSWGPKETQYF.

The chain is built from TRBV29-1 and TRBJ1-2; D may be TRBD1 (5 bases). Germline V gene sequence: CDR1 SQVTM, CDR2 ANQGSEA. V dropped 4 bases and J dropped 8 bases, with 11 bases sitting between them. The CDR3 runs 11 residues. CDR3 amino acids: CSVGGVMGYTF. CDR3 coding DNA: TGCAGCGTTGGGGGCGTTATGGGCTACACCTTC.

This clonotype was counted at least ten times. The CDR3 region is CSVAGTGDGTGELFF. The CDR3 DNA is TGCAGCGTTGCCGGGACAGGGGATGGGACCGGGGAGCTGTTTTTT. This chain uses TRBV29-1 with TRBJ2-2; 10 nucleotides align to TRBD1. Germline V gene data show CDR1 as SQVTM and CDR2 as ANQGSEA. V lost 4 bases and J lost 5; bases outside the gene matches: 7. The CDR3 runs 15 residues.

The rearrangement links TRBV2 to TRBJ1-5; tentatively, D is TRBD1 (5 bases). The length of the CDR3 is 15 residues. With 9 bases removed from V and 1 base from J, the gap between germline ends came to 16 bases. Germline-derived CDR1 and CDR2 are SNHLY and FYNNEI. CDR3 residues: CASRSRGESNQPQHF. In nucleotides, the CDR3 is TGTGCCAGTAGAAGCAGAGGGGAAAGCAATCAGCCCCAGCATTTT.

At least ten counts were recorded for this clonotype. This rearrangement joins TRBV12-3 or TRBV12-4 to TRBJ2-7; unclear D gene. The CDR3 sequence is 14 residues long. V lost 4 bases and J 3 bases, leaving 13 bases between the germline ends. The DNA of the CDR3 is TGTGCCAGCAGTTGGGATGTAGGAGTCTACGAGCAGTACTTC. Its protein is CASSWDVGVYEQYF.

This CDR3 reads CASSLPWDTEAFF. The CDR3 DNA reads TGTGCCAGCAGCTTACCGTGGGACACTGAAGCTTTCTTT. The chain uses TRBV7-3 and TRBJ1-1; D is unresolved. This CDR3 is built from 13 residues. Germline V gene lookup returns CDR1 SGHTA and CDR2 FQGTGA. V was trimmed by 2 bases and J by 3 bases, leaving 7 bases between them.

This clonotype was seen many times. The rearrangement links TRBV5-1 to TRBJ1-2, with D possibly TRBD1 on 6 matching bases. Germline CDR1 SGHRS, CDR2 YFSETQ. With 2 bases removed from V and 7 bases from J, the gap between germline ends came to 21 bases. CDR3 size: 16 residues. CDR3 amino acids: CASSLRRMAGDGGYTF. CDR3 DNA: TGCGCCAGCAGCTTAAGACGCATGGCAGGGGACGGTGGCTACACCTTC.